This entry is about one T cell receptor beta chain. After extraction with the RNeasy kit, roughly 0.5 to 1 ug of the RNA was reverse transcribed using random hexamers. Via MiXCR, TCRdb re-called the immunoSEQ multiplex PCR reads, giving one row per CDR3 protein. The sample has 210,000 or so distinct CDR3 sequences; about 94% are singletons. This sample is drawn from a study of CD8 T cells in Susac syndrome. As for the study in general: When blood was drawn, patients with Susac syndrome were on intravenous immunoglobulin alone, on corticosteroids, or therapy-naive.

Patients having Susac syndrome satisfied recently defined diagnostic criteria for definite or probable disease. Per the germline V gene, CDR1 is SGHNT and CDR2 is YYREEE (reference sequence). The CDR3 totals 14 residues. Trimming cost V 5 bases and J 0 bases, with 11 bases left between them. This chain joins TRBV5-4 and TRBJ1-1, with D uncertain. The sequence was collected from a human donor with Susac syndrome. The sample taken for sequencing was CD4+ T cells from PBMCs. CDR3 nucleotide sequence: TGTGCCAGCAGTTCTTCCAGCTTGAACACTGAAGCTTTCTTT. It translates to CASSSSSLNTEAFF.